Listed below are T cell receptor beta chains from one sample, sequenced in a study of T cell repertoires in cytomegalovirus infection. TCRdb analysed the reads with MiXCR anew, one entry per CDR3 protein. The top ten hold around 3.1% of the sample, which has more than 150,000 distinct CDR3 sequences, approximately 20% seen once. What was sequenced was PBMCs. These receptors were collected from a human donor in good health (CMV status not recorded). Some clones in this sample may be carry-over from other donors' samples. The CDR3 runs from the conserved cysteine through the conserved F or W. D genes are given only for firm matches. A clone size is listed for some rows: how often the clone was seen (once, few, many), or a class if it is expanded.

j_call | d_call | clone_size | v_call | cdr3_nt | cdr3_aa
TRBJ2-7 | TRBD1 | few | TRBV11-3 | TGTGCCAGCAGCTTGGGCCCGGGACAGGGAATTCGGCAGTACTTC | CASSLGPGQGIRQYF
TRBJ1-1 | . | . | TRBV5-5 | TGTGCCAGCAGCTTGTTGAGTCAGGGGAAAACTGAAGCTTTCTTT | CASSLLSQGKTEAFF
TRBJ2-1 | . | many | TRBV7-2 | TGTGCCAGCAGCTTACGCATTAAGTACAATGAGCAGTTCTTC | CASSLRIKYNEQFF
TRBJ1-1 | . | many | TRBV7-2 | TGTGCCAGCAGCTTAGGCCAGGGACCGGGCACTGAAGCTTTCTTT | CASSLGQGPGTEAFF
TRBJ1-2 | . | few | TRBV28 | TGTGCCAGCAGTCCGGACAGCCAGAACTATGGCTACACCTTC | CASSPDSQNYGYTF
TRBJ1-1 | TRBD1 | many | TRBV12-3/TRBV12-4 | TGTGCCAGCAGCCGGACAGGGGGGTACACTGAAGCTTTCTTT | CASSRTGGYTEAFF
TRBJ2-5 | . | few | TRBV7-9 | TGTGCCAGCAGCAAAATTGTCCGGGGGCTGGAGACCCAGTACTTC | CASSKIVRGLETQYF
TRBJ2-7 | . | many | TRBV5-6 | TGTGCCAGCAGCTTGGACTACGAGCAGTACTTC | CASSLDYEQYF
TRBJ2-2 | . | few | TRBV7-2 | TGTGCCAGCAGTTCCGGGTTCCACCCCACCGGGGAGCTGTTTTTT | CASSSGFHPTGELFF
TRBJ1-6 | . | many | TRBV4-1 | TGCGCCAGCAGCCAAGTCCTCCCCGCGGCCGGCTCCTATAATTCACCCCTCCACTTT | CASSQVLPAAGSYNSPLHF
TRBJ2-1 | . | . | TRBV12-5 | TGTGCTAGTGGTTTGGTAAGCGGCGCGGGGCATGAGCAGTTCTTC | CASGLVSGAGHEQFF
TRBJ2-7 | . | . | TRBV5-1 | TGCGCCAGCAGCGTGGATCGCACCTACGAGCAGTACTTC | CASSVDRTYEQYF
TRBJ2-1 | TRBD2 | . | TRBV7-2 | TGTGTCAGCAGCCCCTGGGCGGGAGCAGGGTACAATGAGCAGTTCTTC | CVSSPWAGAGYNEQFF
TRBJ1-1 | TRBD1 | . | TRBV12-3/TRBV12-4 | TGTGCCAACTCACAGGGGGGCACTGAAGCTTTCTTT | CANSQGGTEAFF
TRBJ2-1 | TRBD1 | many | TRBV7-3 | TGTGCCAGCAGCTTAGGGACAGGGCCCAATGAGCAGTTCTTC | CASSLGTGPNEQFF
TRBJ1-2 | TRBD1 | few | TRBV5-5 | TGTGCCAGCAGCCGATTATCGGGACAGGGACATCAGAGCTATGGCTACACCTTC | CASSRLSGQGHQSYGYTF
TRBJ2-7 | . | few | TRBV4-2 | TGTGCCAGCAGCCAAGCGGAGGGATTCCACGAGCAGTACTTC | CASSQAEGFHEQYF
TRBJ1-5 | . | . | TRBV7-9 | TGTGCCAGCAGCATGGACAGTAGCAATCAGCCCCAGCATTTT | CASSMDSSNQPQHF